These 12 T cell receptor beta chains were all obtained from the same sample, sequenced in a study of T cell repertoires in cytomegalovirus infection. Via MiXCR, TCRdb re-called the reads, giving one row per CDR3 protein. This sample yields roughly 920,000 distinct CDR3 sequences, of which 31% are seen a single time; around an eighth belongs to the top ten. These TCRs' antigens remain unknown. Sequencing was performed on cultured CD8+ T cells from PBMCs, taken from culture after CMV antigen stimulation. These receptors came from a human donor in good health (CMV status not recorded). Some clones in this sample may be carry-over from other donors' samples.

This chain connects TRBV27 to TRBJ2-3, with TRBD2 as a possible D gene (5 bases). Trimming left V 5 bases short and J 3 bases short, with 15 bases between. Per the germline V gene, CDR1 is MNHEY and CDR2 is SMNVEV (reference sequence). The CDR3 is 15 amino acids. CDR3 region: CASSPSRTGTDTQYF. The CDR3 DNA reads TGTGCCAGCAGTCCCTCCCGAACGGGGACAGATACGCAGTATTTT.

The rearrangement joins TRBV5-6 to TRBJ1-2, with D possibly TRBD1 on 6 matching bases. V lost 3 bases, J lost 5 bases, and 14 bases lay in between. The CDR3 has 14 residues. The germline V gene has CDR1 SGHDT and CDR2 YYEEEE. The CDR3 DNA sequence: TGTGCCAGCAGCTGGGGGACAAGAACGTATGGCTACACCTTC. Its translation: CASSWGTRTYGYTF. Variable domain in full (rest from reference TRBV5-6 and TRBJ1-2): DAGVTQSPTHLIKTRGQQVTLRCSPKSGHDTVSWYQQALGQGPQFIFQYYEEEERQRGNFPDRFSGHQFPNYSSELNVNALLLGDSALYLCASSWGTRTYGYTFGSGTRLTVV.

This clonotype appeared many times. The chain couples TRBV6-6 to TRBJ1-1; 9 nucleotides align to TRBD1. Trimming at V came to 7 bases and at J to 7 bases, leaving 7 bases not matched to a gene. CDR3 length: 13 residues. CDR1 is MNHNY, CDR2 SVGAGI, per germline (reference sequence). This chain's CDR3 is CASTISTGGEAFF. The CDR3 DNA reads TGTGCCAGCACAATTTCGACAGGGGGTGAAGCTTTCTTT.

The CDR3 loop reads CSAGHATGELFF. The DNA for the CDR3 is TGCAGCGCGGGACACGCCACCGGGGAGCTGTTTTTT. The V gene is TRBV29-1, the J gene TRBJ2-2; TRBD1 is a possible D gene (6 bases). The V end lost 7 bases, the J end lost 4 bases, and 10 bases lay between the germline ends. Germline V gene sequence: CDR1 SQVTM, CDR2 ANQGSEA. The CDR3 is made up of 12 amino acids.

This clonotype has at least ten counts. The chain has TRBV7-8 and TRBJ1-5, with TRBD1 matching over 7 bases. There are 15 residues in the CDR3. Germline V gene lookup returns CDR1 SGHVS and CDR2 FQNEAQ. The V gene end was trimmed by 5 bases and the J gene end by 5 bases; junction bases not matched to a gene: 9. The CDR3 nucleotides read TGTGCCAGCAGCCCCCCCGGTACAGGGGATCAGCCCCAGCATTTT. It specifies CASSPPGTGDQPQHF.

CDR3 DNA: TGTGCCAGTAGTATTATCGGTTATAACTATGGCTACACCTTC. Translated, it gives CASSIIGYNYGYTF. The rearrangement links TRBV19 to TRBJ1-2; D is unclear. Deletions cut 3 bases from V and 1 base from J, with 9 bases between. Germline lookup yields CDR1 LNHDA and CDR2 SQIVND (reference sequence). CDR3 length: 14 residues.

This clonotype was seen many times. The rearrangement links TRBV7-2 to TRBJ1-6; a possible D gene is TRBD1 (6 bases). The CDR3 has 12 residues. Trimming stripped 5 bases from V and 8 bases from J, with 7 bases between. Germline lookup yields CDR1 SGHTA and CDR2 FQGNSA. The CDR3 sequence: CASSHRDSPLHF. The CDR3 DNA reads TGTGCCAGCAGCCACAGGGATTCACCCCTCCACTTT.

The chain is built from TRBV10-1 and TRBJ2-3; no definite D call. The CDR3 is 15 residues long. V lost 0 bases, J lost 2 bases, and 9 bases lay in between. CDR1 is WNHNN and CDR2 is SYGVQD in the germline V gene (reference sequence). CDR3 region: CASSESLAPTDTQYF. The CDR3 coding sequence is TGCGCCAGCAGTGAGTCTTTGGCGCCCACAGATACGCAGTATTTT.

This clonotype has ten or more counts. The chain has TRBV7-2 and TRBJ2-7; 7 bases align to TRBD2. Germline lookup yields CDR1 SGHTA and CDR2 FQGNSA. V shed 1 base, J shed 1 base, and the junction held 7 bases outside the gene matches. The CDR3 runs to 16 residues. CDR3 in DNA: TGTGCCAGCAGCTTAGTGAAGCCTAGCGGTTCCTACGAGCAGTACTTC. Amino acids: CASSLVKPSGSYEQYF.

The V gene is TRBV2, the J gene TRBJ2-1, with 11 bases that match TRBD2. The CDR3 consists of 16 residues. J lost 8 bases, V lost 7 bases, and 13 bases had no gene match. CDR1 and CDR2 (germline): SNHLY, FYNNEI. The CDR3 protein is CASTGTSGPNRDEQFF. The CDR3 DNA reads TGTGCCAGCACCGGGACTAGCGGCCCGAACAGGGATGAGCAGTTCTTC. The whole variable domain, remainder taken from reference TRBV2 and TRBJ2-1, is EPEVTQTPSHQVTQMGQEVILRCVPISNHLYFYWYRQILGQKVEFLVSFYNNEISEKSEIFDDQFSVERPDGSNFTLKIRSTKLEDSAMYFCASTGTSGPNRDEQFFGPGTRLTVL.

The rearrangement links TRBV7-2 to TRBJ2-7; D ambiguous. The CDR3 runs to 13 residues. Per the germline V gene, CDR1 is SGHTA and CDR2 is FQGNSA. The V gene lost 1 base and the J gene lost 7 bases, with 11 bases spanning the gap. CDR3 sequence: CASSLGQYYEQYV. The CDR3 DNA reads TGTGCCAGCAGCTTAGGGCAGTACTATGAGCAGTACGTC.

This clonotype has only a few counts. The chain has TRBV6-1 and TRBJ2-1; weak D call: TRBD2 (5 bases). Trimming stripped 4 bases from V and 0 bases from J, with 10 bases between. Germline V gene data show CDR1 as MNHNS and CDR2 as SASEGT. The CDR3 totals 15 residues. CDR3 amino acids: CASSGQDFSYNEQFF. The CDR3 region has the DNA TGTGCCAGCAGTGGGCAGGACTTCTCCTACAATGAGCAGTTCTTC.